This T cell receptor beta chain was identified during a study of CXCR3-negative and CXCR3-positive naive CD8 T cells. Across the whole study: Sequencing brought in about 140 million TRB reads altogether, and each library got about 1.5 +/- 0.3 million. General study findings and limits: A higher hydrophobicity marked the TRB CDR3s of CXCR3-positive naive cells versus CXCR3-negative naive cells.

The CDR3 consists of 17 residues. As regards this clonotype: No antigen is known for it.

Researchers prepared the TRB cDNA libraries using 5' RACE with UMI labels. Using the 5' RACE reads, TCRdb records one entry per CDR3 protein without DNA. The table gives roughly 65,000 distinct CDR3 sequences; the top ten clones make up roughly 0.74% of it. The sequencing input was naive CXCR3+ CD8+ T cells from blood. Subset specified: CD45RO-CCR7+CD27+CD95- naive CD8+ T cells expressing CXCR3 (TNR3+). The chain is built from TRBV21-1 and TRBJ2-3; TCRdb reports TRBD2, a call that lacks DNA to check it against. TRBV21-1 is assigned pseudogene status. The receptor's source is a human donor in good health. Some clones in this sample may be carry-over from other donors' samples. CDR3 sequence reads: CASSKDPAGGRGDTQYF.